This T cell receptor beta chain is drawn from a study of blood T cell dynamics during melanoma immunotherapy (dated by TCRdb to the early 2020s). Concerning the study at large: The patients had metastatic melanoma and were given first-line pembrolizumab or nivolumab plus ipilimumab as standard of care in the United Kingdom. To find early correlates of response, the study profiled the peripheral T cell receptor repertoires of patients with metastatic melanoma both before and after one cycle of checkpoint inhibitor therapy. The training cohort consisted of consecutive patients, while an additional independent group of patients from the same centre was pooled to form an external validation set. Overall results and qualifications from the work: The study could not determine whether the T cell clones driving repertoire changes were melanoma-specific or reflected general immune activation. A bifurcated reorganization of the PBMC repertoire at W3, with increased clonality or increased diversity, was observed in patients who later achieved disease control, unlike in progressors. The relatively small sample size was recognized as a factor that could limit how well the results generalize.

A fixed 350 ng of DNA was loaded for every bulk PBMC sample. Following the manufacturer instructions, the immunoSEQ TCRb Assay kit was used to amplify TCR beta CDR3 sequences from genomic DNA. The KAPA Library Quantification Kit for Illumina platforms was used to quantify pooled libraries by qPCR. Pooled libraries were clustered at 0.6-1.1 pM and sequenced on an Illumina NextSeq 500. The study's own analysis went as follows. The TCR data were analyzed using immunoSEQ ANALYZER and the R LymphoSeq package. A rearrangement efficiency score was calculated as productive divided by the sum of productive and non-productive CDR3 sequences. Within each patient, timepoints were compared pairwise for clonality, measured with the Gini coefficient, and for diversity, measured with the Renyi index at alpha=1. Clonal relatedness, based on an edit distance of 3, and repertoire similarity, based on the Bhattacharyya coefficient, were both computed in LymphoSeq. To classify response, a linear discriminant analysis based on week-3 changes in clonality and diversity was built with the R MASS and caret packages. In its TCRdb copy, this immuneACCESS table keeps in-frame sequences only and misses some clones. Where compared with another copy, unresolved V genes explain less than half of these, and the others have no known cause. V and J calls and clone size come straight from that table; D and trimming were deduced from the DNA. The sample contains 10,000 to 12,000 clones, 87% of them found a single time. About 6.9% of the sample is held by the ten biggest clonotypes.

Per the publication, the time point label means: week 3, after first cycle of checkpoint inhibitor. Blood samples were taken at two points: before treatment (T0) and at week 3 (W3), which came after the first cycle of checkpoint blockade. Except for two patients with rapid clinical progression, response was assessed 12 weeks after the first infusion by RECIST 1.1; disease control meant complete response, partial response or stable disease. Any patient who had received prior systemic cancer treatment, was on concomitant immunosuppressant therapy or had synchronous other active malignancies was excluded. TCR beta was sequenced in both bulk PBMC and plasma cell-free DNA in order to track circulating cells as well as T cell turnover. Lymphoprep and SepMate tubes were used to isolate PBMC from blood, and red cell lysis was then performed. QIAamp DNA Blood Mini kits were used to extract DNA from both PBMC and sorted T cell subsets.

The CDR3 contains 13 residues, cysteine and phenylalanine counted. The entry retains the CDR3 DNA only, 39 bases that are in frame from base 1. Based on the germline V gene (reference sequence), the CDR1 and CDR2 sequences are MNHEY and SMNVEV. A distance of 6 bases separates the germline ends of V and J, which lose 0 bases and 4 bases respectively. In regard to this clone: Its antigen is currently not known. The record has no base qualities; no much larger clone is one base away.

This receptor chain uses TRBV27 and TRBJ2-5; there is no confident call for the D gene. This TCR was recovered from a human donor with melanoma. The sample here was blood, taken from a patient treated with checkpoint blockade. This receptor carries the CDR3 CASSLSWGETQYF. The DNA sequence is as follows: TGTGCCAGCAGTTTATCGTGGGGAGAGACCCAGTACTTC.